This T cell receptor beta chain was recorded in a study of cytomegalovirus exposure and HLA in healthy donors. A remark on this clone: Its antigen is not known.

Germline loops: CDR1 SGHDN, CDR2 FVKESK. The CDR3 runs 14 residues. V lost 0 bases, J lost 5 bases, and 10 bases lay in between. Researchers ran the PCR with 60 Vbeta and 13 Jbeta primers. TCRdb keeps only in-frame clones here, not all; method: immunoSEQ multiplex PCR. The table records about 160,000 clones, roughly 80% of them present only once. Whole-study results and caveats: Presence/absence analyses assumed roughly uniform sequencing depth across donors, which may not hold. It was shown in a later analysis that HLA-associated TCR beta chains were more clonally expanded than other, equally common chains. In vitro assays verified that three CMV-associated chains recognized CMV antigens specifically.

The chain has TRBV14 and TRBJ1-2; TRBD1 might be the D (5 bases). Material for sequencing was PBMCs. The source of this sequence is a man between 18 and 29 years old in good health and CMV-seropositive. CDR3 region: CASSQDLTAYGYTF. The CDR3 nucleotides read TGTGCCAGCAGCCAAGATTTGACAGCGTATGGCTACACCTTC.